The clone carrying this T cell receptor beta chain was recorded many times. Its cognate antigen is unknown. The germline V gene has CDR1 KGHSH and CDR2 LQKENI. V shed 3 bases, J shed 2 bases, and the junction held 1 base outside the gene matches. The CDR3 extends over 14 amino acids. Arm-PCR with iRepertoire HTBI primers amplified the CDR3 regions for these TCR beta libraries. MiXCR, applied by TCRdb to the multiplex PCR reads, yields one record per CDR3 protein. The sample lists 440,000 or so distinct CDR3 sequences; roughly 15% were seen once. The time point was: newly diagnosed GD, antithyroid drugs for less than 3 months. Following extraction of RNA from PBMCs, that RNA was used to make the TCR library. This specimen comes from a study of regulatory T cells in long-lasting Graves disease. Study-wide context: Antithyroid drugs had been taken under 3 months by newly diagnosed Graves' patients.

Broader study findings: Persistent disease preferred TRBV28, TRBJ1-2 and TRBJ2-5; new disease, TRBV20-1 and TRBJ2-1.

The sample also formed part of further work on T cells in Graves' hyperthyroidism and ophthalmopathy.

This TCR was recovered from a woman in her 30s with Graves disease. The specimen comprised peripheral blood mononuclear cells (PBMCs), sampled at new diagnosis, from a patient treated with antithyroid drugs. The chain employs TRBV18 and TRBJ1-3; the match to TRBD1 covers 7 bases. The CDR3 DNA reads TGTGCCAGCTCACCCACAGGGGCTGGAAACACCATATATTTT. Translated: CASSPTGAGNTIYF.